These 14 T cell receptor beta chains share one sample of origin, sequenced in a study of shared clonotypes between healthy human individuals. Assay used: immunoSEQ multiplex PCR; TCRdb lists only in-frame clones, some missing. The table has approximately 1.5 million clones, nearly 99% seen once. Sequenced input: naive CD4+ T cells sorted from blood. Indicated subset: CD45RA+ positively selected. Receptors were obtained from a man aged 25 to 45 in good health.

The chain uses TRBV6-6 and TRBJ2-7, with D possibly being TRBD2 (6 bases). The germline V gene has CDR1 MNHNY and CDR2 SVGAGI (reference sequence). V shed 6 bases and J shed 5 bases, with 11 bases lying between them. The CDR3 covers 12 residues. The CDR3 bases are TGTGCCAGCAGGGAGGGGACCCACGAGCAGTACTTC. This translates into CASREGTHEQYF.

The chain employs TRBV7-6 and TRBJ2-2, with TRBD2 matching 9 bases. Unmatched junction bases numbered 13, after V lost 5 bases and J lost 6 bases. The V gene's germline CDR1 is SGHVS and CDR2 FNYEAQ. This CDR3 region has 17 residues. The CDR3 region is CASSLMGGRASPGELFF. CDR3 coding DNA: TGTGCCAGCAGCCTCATGGGCGGGAGGGCCTCTCCCGGGGAGCTGTTTTTT.

Here the CDR3 reads CASSKGSYNEQFF. The CDR3 DNA reads as TGTGCCAGTAGTAAGGGCTCCTACAATGAGCAGTTCTTC. This rearrangement joins TRBV19 to TRBJ2-1; D unresolved. This CDR3 region has 13 residues. The germline V and J ends were trimmed by 4 bases and 0 bases, with 4 bases remaining between them. Germline V gene sequence: CDR1 LNHDA, CDR2 SQIVND (reference sequence). The full variable domain, its missing parts supplied by reference TRBV19 and TRBJ2-1, is DGGITQSPKYLFRKEGQNVTLSCEQNLNHDAMYWYRQDPGQGLRLIYYSQIVNDFQKGDIAEGYSVSREKKESFPLTVTSAQKNPTAFYLCASSKGSYNEQFFGPGTRLTVL.

The CDR3 nucleotides read TGTGCCAGCAGCCCGAGGGCAGATACGCAGTATTTT. This translates into CASSPRADTQYF. The V gene is TRBV11-1, the J gene TRBJ2-3; a weak D match, TRBD2 (5 bases). The V and J ends lost 5 bases and 4 bases respectively, with 7 bases between them. CDR1 and CDR2 from the germline V gene are SGHAT and FQDESV (reference sequence). CDR3 length: 12 amino acids.

In regard to this clone: This same CDR3 is encoded by further DNA sequences in the sample. The chain couples TRBV5-1 to TRBJ2-5; D not resolved. The CDR3 contains 13 residues. Between the trimmed V and J ends, which lost 0 bases and 5 bases, there was a span of 8 bases. From germline, CDR1 is SGHRS and CDR2 YFSETQ. The CDR3: CASSLGPRETQYF. The CDR3 nucleotides are TGCGCCAGCAGCTTGGGTCCCCGGGAGACCCAGTACTTC.

The CDR3, as DNA: TGTGCCAGCAGCCTCCAGGGAGGGGGGCATCATACGCAGTATTTT. Translating it yields CASSLQGGGHHTQYF. The chain couples TRBV28 to TRBJ2-3; a weak D match, TRBD2 (7 bases). Germline loops: CDR1 MDHEN, CDR2 SYDVKM. Trimming removed 6 bases at V and 7 bases at J, with 20 bases between. This CDR3 has 15 residues.

The chain couples TRBV10-2 to TRBJ2-1; a weak D match, TRBD2 (5 bases). This CDR3 is built from 15 residues. V lost 0 bases, J lost 5 bases, and 11 bases lay in between. The germline CDR1 and CDR2 sequences are WSHSY and SAAADI. CDR3 loop: CASSESRARDNEQFF. The CDR3 DNA is TGCGCCAGCAGTGAGTCCCGGGCGAGGGACAATGAGCAGTTCTTC.

The V gene is TRBV2, the J gene TRBJ2-5, with TRBD1 identical over 10 bases. V gave up 11 bases and J gave up 2 bases; unmatched junction bases: 8. The CDR3 extends over 14 amino acids. CDR1 is SNHLY and CDR2 is FYNNEI in the germline V gene. The DNA of the CDR3 is TGTGCCTCCTGCGAGGACAGGGGGCAAGAGACCCAGTACTTC. It encodes CASCEDRGQETQYF.

The V call is TRBV28, the J call TRBJ2-7; the match to TRBD2 covers 14 bases. Germline V lookup: CDR1 MDHEN, CDR2 SYDVKM. This CDR3 has 15 residues. V lost 5 bases to trimming and J lost 3 bases; unmatched junction nucleotides: 3. CDR3 loop: CASSRGLAGVYEQYF. The CDR3 DNA follows: TGTGCCAGCAGTAGGGGACTAGCGGGAGTCTACGAGCAGTACTTC.

The chain uses TRBV5-6 and TRBJ1-5; TRBD1 is a possible D gene (5 bases). This CDR3 region has 15 residues. The V gene lost 2 bases and the J gene lost 4 bases, with 13 bases spanning the gap. Germline assignment: CDR1 SGHDT and CDR2 YYEEEE. The CDR3 DNA sequence: TGTGCCAGCAGCTTCAGAGGGGTAGGAAATCAGCCCCAGCATTTT. Its protein is CASSFRGVGNQPQHF. Based on the CDR3 plus reference TRBV5-6 and TRBJ1-5, the full variable domain is DAGVTQSPTHLIKTRGQQVTLRCSPKSGHDTVSWYQQALGQGPQFIFQYYEEEERQRGNFPDRFSGHQFPNYSSELNVNALLLGDSALYLCASSFRGVGNQPQHFGDGTRLSIL.

Of note for this clone: Other DNA sequences from this sample encode an identical CDR3 as well. The chain carries TRBV5-1 and TRBJ1-4; TRBD1 agrees at 9 bases. The V segment lost 5 bases and the J segment 6 bases; nucleotides outside the gene matches: 5. Germline-derived CDR1 and CDR2 are SGHRS and YFSETQ. The CDR3 covers 14 residues. The CDR3 DNA reads TGCGCCAGCAGTGAGGGACAGGGATATGAAAAACTGTTTTTT. This codes for CASSEGQGYEKLFF.

This chain uses TRBV5-6 with TRBJ2-3; 8 bases match TRBD2. The trim removed 1 base at V and 2 bases at J, leaving 9 bases unmatched. CDR3 length equals 17 residues. Germline CDR1 reads SGHDT; CDR2 reads YYEEEE. CDR3 residues: CASSLLGSGGDTDTQYF. CDR3 nucleotide sequence: TGTGCCAGCAGCTTGTTGGGGTCCGGGGGGGACACAGATACGCAGTATTTT.

V gene TRBV19 combines with J gene TRBJ2-2; D may match TRBD1 or TRBD2 (5 bases each). With 0 bases removed from V and 5 bases from J, the gap between germline ends came to 16 bases. The CDR3 loop spans 17 amino acids. Germline V gene data show CDR1 as LNHDA and CDR2 as SQIVND (reference sequence). The CDR3 DNA sequence: TGTGCCAGTAGTATAGATCAGGGTTGGAGGTTTACCGGGGAGCTGTTTTTT. Amino acids: CASSIDQGWRFTGELFF.

The V gene is TRBV7-9, the J gene TRBJ2-7; no firm D call. V was shortened by 4 bases and J by 4 bases, with 8 bases between the two germline ends. In germline, CDR1 is SEHNR, CDR2 FQNEAQ (reference sequence). This CDR3 has 12 residues. The CDR3, as DNA: TGTGCCAGCAGCTCTCAGACATACGAGCAGTACTTC. This codes for CASSSQTYEQYF.